This T cell receptor (beta chain) was retrieved from a study of vaccination and CD4 T cells after COVID-19. The ends lost 2 bases at V and 6 bases at J; junction bases unmatched: 13. The CDR3 length is 18 residues. This clonotype was found once. Its cognate antigen is unknown. Oncomine TCR Beta short-read sequencing was applied to DNA from cultured CD4+ T cells. TCRdb redid the calling of the PCR reads with MiXCR, one entry per CDR3 protein. The repertoire holds 9,500 to 15,000 distinct CDR3 sequences, with about half as singletons. Sample treatment: roughly 11-day PBMC culture with coronavirus spike peptide pools or control peptides (ViraFEST assay).

The source of this sequence is a human donor who had recovered from COVID-19. The sequenced sample was CD4+ T cells from blood, cultured in vitro. V is TRBV12-3 or TRBV12-4 and J is TRBJ2-2, with 9 nucleotides matching TRBD1. The CDR3: CASSLYGYETGGAGELFF. The CDR3 nucleotides are TGTGCCAGCAGTTTATATGGGTATGAGACAGGGGGTGCCGGGGAGCTGTTTTTT.